This T cell receptor (beta chain) was found in a study of cytomegalovirus exposure and HLA in healthy donors. Background on the study: Later analysis reported that the 110 or so validation repertoires shared the platform of the 600 to 750 first-cohort repertoires.

Some clones are missing from TCRdb's copy, which holds only in-frame ones; the method was immunoSEQ multiplex PCR. The sample lists approximately 180,000 clones, 86% occurring once. Separate from the roughly 700-subject first cohort was the approximately 120-subject validation cohort, to which the donors belonged. Trimming cost V 2 bases and J 9 bases; bases outside gene matches: 8. CDR3 length: 16 residues. Per germline, CDR1 MNHEY and CDR2 SVGAGI. Study-level points and caveats: TCR clusters originating in the first cohort tended to co-occur in the 120 validation repertoires, according to a later analysis. Per published reports, the classifier diagnosed cytomegalovirus status with high specificity and sensitivity.

As to this clone: The antigen is not known.

This TCR derives from a man aged 18 to 29 in good health and CMV-seropositive. The sample was PBMCs. The V and J genes are TRBV6-5 and TRBJ2-1, with 12 bases aligning to TRBD2. CDR3 sequence: CASSYTLAGGTGEQFF. CDR3 sequence (DNA): TGTGCCAGCAGTTACACCCTAGCGGGAGGGACTGGTGAGCAGTTCTTC.